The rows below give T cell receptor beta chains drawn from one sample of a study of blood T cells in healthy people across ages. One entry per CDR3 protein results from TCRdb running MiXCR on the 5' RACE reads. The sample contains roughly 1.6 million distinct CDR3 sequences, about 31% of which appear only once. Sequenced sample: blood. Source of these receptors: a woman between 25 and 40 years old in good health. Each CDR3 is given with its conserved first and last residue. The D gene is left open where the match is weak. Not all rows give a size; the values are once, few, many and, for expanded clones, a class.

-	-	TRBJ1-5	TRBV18	TGTGCCAGCTCACCACGGGCAGTTTATAGCAATCAGCCCCAGCATTTT	CASSPRAVYSNQPQHF
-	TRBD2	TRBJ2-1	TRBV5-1	TGCGCCAGCAGCTTGACTAGCGGGAATGGGCAGTTCTTC	CASSLTSGNGQFF
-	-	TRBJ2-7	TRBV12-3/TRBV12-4	TGTGCCAGCAGTTTTGAAGGGGGAAGCTACGATGAGCAGTACTTC	CASSFEGGSYDEQYF
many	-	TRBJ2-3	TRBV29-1	TGCAGCGTTGAAATCCCAGGGTGGATGTCTAGCACAGATACGCAGTATTTT	CSVEIPGWMSSTDTQYF
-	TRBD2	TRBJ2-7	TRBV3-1	TGTGCCAGCAGACACAAGCGGGGCTACGAGCAGTACTTC	CASRHKRGYEQYF
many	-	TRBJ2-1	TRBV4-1	TGCGCCAGCAGCCAAGACTTAAGCTCCTACAATGAGCAGTTCTTC	CASSQDLSSYNEQFF
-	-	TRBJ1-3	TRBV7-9	TGTGCCAGCTCCCCAGACCGGGCCGGCGGGCGAAACACCATATATTTT	CASSPDRAGGRNTIYF
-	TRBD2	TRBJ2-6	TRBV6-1	TGTGCCAGCAGTGAATCTAGCGGGTTCGGCTCTGGGGCCAACGTCCTGACTTTC	CASSESSGFGSGANVLTF
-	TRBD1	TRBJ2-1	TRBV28	TGTGTCAGGACGGGTCAGGGGGATTTCCCCTACAATGAGCAGTTCTTC	CVRTGQGDFPYNEQFF
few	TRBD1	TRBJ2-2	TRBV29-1	TGCAGCGTTGAAGATCCGGTGGGACAGGGGAACACCGGGGAGCTGTTTTTT	CSVEDPVGQGNTGELFF
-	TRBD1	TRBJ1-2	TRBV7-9	TGTGCCAGCAGCGGGGACAGCTACTATGGCTACACCTTC	CASSGDSYYGYTF
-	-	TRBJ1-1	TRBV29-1	TGCAGCGTCGGAAATGCTGGGAACACTGAAGCTTTCTTT	CSVGNAGNTEAFF
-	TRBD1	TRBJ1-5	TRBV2	TGTGCCAGCAGCGGAGGACAGGAAGGCAATCAGCCCCAGCATTTT	CASSGGQEGNQPQHF
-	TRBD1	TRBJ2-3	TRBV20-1	TGCAGTACTTGGGACAGGGAGAATTTTTACACAGATACGCAGTATTTT	CSTWDRENFYTDTQYF
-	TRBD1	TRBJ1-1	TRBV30	TGTGCCTGGAGTACCACAGGGGTAGGTGGGACTGAAGCTTTCTTT	CAWSTTGVGGTEAFF
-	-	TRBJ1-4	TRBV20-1	TGCAGTGCTAGAGGGGGGGACTATAATGAAAAACTGTTTTTT	CSARGGDYNEKLFF
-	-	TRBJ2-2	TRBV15	TGTGCCACCAGCAGAGTCGACGGAACCACCGGGGAGCTGTTTTTT	CATSRVDGTTGELFF
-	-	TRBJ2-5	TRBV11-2	TGTGCCAGCAGCTTAGTGGAGCAGACCCAGTACTTC	CASSLVEQTQYF
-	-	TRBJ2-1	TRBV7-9	TGTGCCAGCAGCCGAGCGGGACATCCCCTTAACTACAATGAGCAGTTCTTC	CASSRAGHPLNYNEQFF
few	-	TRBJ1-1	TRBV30	TGTGCCTGGACGGGGGGAAGTGAAGCTTTCTTT	CAWTGGSEAFF
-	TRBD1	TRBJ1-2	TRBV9	TGTGCCAGCAGCCCGCGACAGGGCGGGTTATATGGCTACACCTTC	CASSPRQGGLYGYTF
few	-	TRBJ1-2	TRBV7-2	TGTGCCAGCAGCCCAGCCGGGACGCCTGGGCTTGGCTACACCTTC	CASSPAGTPGLGYTF
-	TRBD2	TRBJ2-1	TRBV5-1	TGCGCCAGCAGCTTGGCGGGACTAGCGGGGGGGCAATACAATGAGCAGTTCTTC	CASSLAGLAGGQYNEQFF
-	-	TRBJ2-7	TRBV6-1	TGTGCCAGCAGTGAATTGTGGAGGACCCCCCCCGCCGAGCAGTACTTC	CASSELWRTPPAEQYF
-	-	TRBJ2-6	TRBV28	TGTGCCAGCAGTGAAACACCCTCTGGGGCCAACGTCCTGACTTTC	CASSETPSGANVLTF
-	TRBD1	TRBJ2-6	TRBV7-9	TGTGCCAGCAGCCAGAGGACAGGTTGGGATGCCAACGTCCTGACTTTC	CASSQRTGWDANVLTF
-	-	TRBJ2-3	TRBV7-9	TGTGCCAGCAGCCTCTCGTTATTGGATATGCAGTATTTT	CASSLSLLDMQYF
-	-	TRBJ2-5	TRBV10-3	TGTGCCATCAGTGAGTTTAGAGAGACCCAGTACTTC	CAISEFRETQYF
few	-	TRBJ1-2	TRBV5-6	TGTGCCAGCAGCCGGGACGGGAGTTACTATGGCTACACCTTC	CASSRDGSYYGYTF
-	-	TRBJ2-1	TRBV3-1	TGTGCCAGCAGCCATTGGGGGTTTGAGCAGTTCTTC	CASSHWGFEQFF
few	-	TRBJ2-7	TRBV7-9	TGTGCCAGCAGCAAAATCGGGGCCTACGAGCAGTACTTC	CASSKIGAYEQYF
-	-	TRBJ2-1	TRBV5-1	TGCGCCAGCAGCCGCACGGGTGCCAGTGACAATGAGCAGTTCTTC	CASSRTGASDNEQFF
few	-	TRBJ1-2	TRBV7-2	TGTGCCAGCAGCTTCGCAGAGCACTATGGCTACACCTTC	CASSFAEHYGYTF
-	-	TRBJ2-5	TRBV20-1	TGCAGTGGTAGAGGTAGCGGACAAGAGACCCAGTACTTC	CSGRGSGQETQYF
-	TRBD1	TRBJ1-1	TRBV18	TGTGCCAGCTCACGAGTCGGGACAGGACAGAACACTGAAGCTTTCTTT	CASSRVGTGQNTEAFF
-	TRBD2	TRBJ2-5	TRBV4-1	TGCGCCAGTTCCGTTGGACTAGCGGCCAAGGTCGAGACCCAGTACTTC	CASSVGLAAKVETQYF
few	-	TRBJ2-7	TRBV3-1	TGTGCCAGCAGCCAAGTTAAGTACGAGCAGTACTTC	CASSQVKYEQYF
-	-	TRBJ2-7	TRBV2	TGTGCCAGCACTACGGACCCTCGGTGGGAGCAGTACTTC	CASTTDPRWEQYF
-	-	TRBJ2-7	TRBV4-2	TGTGCCAGCAGCCAAGGGCCGGAAAACGAGCAGTACTTC	CASSQGPENEQYF
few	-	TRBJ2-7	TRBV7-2	TGTGCCAGCAGCTTAGATTGGCAGGTAAAGCAGTACTTC	CASSLDWQVKQYF
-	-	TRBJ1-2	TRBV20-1	TGCAGTGCTGAAAATCTGGCTGAAAACTATGGCTACACCTTC	CSAENLAENYGYTF
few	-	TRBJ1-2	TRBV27	TGTGCCAGCAGTTTAACCACCTCCCAGGGCAAAGGCTACACCTTC	CASSLTTSQGKGYTF
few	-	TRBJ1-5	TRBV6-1	TGTGCCAGCAGTGATTGGGGTCTTGGCAATCAGCCCCAGCATTTT	CASSDWGLGNQPQHF
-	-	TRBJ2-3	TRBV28	TGTGCCAGCAGTTCCCCAGGGGCCACAGATACGCAGTATTTT	CASSSPGATDTQYF
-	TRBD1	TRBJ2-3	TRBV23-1	TGCGCCAGCAGTCAATTTAGGACAGGGACAGATACGCAGTATTTT	CASSQFRTGTDTQYF
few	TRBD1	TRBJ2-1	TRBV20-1	TGCAGGACGGACAGGGTCTATGAGCAGTTCTTC	CRTDRVYEQFF
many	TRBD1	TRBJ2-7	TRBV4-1	TGCGCCAGCAGTTTCCGGGACAGGGGACCCTACGAGCAGTACTTC	CASSFRDRGPYEQYF
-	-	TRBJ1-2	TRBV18	TGTGCCAGCTCACCAAGCAGGGCCGGTCATCGCTACACCTTC	CASSPSRAGHRYTF
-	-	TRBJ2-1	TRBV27	TGTGCCAGCAGTCCCAGACTAGAATCCAATGAGCAGTTCTTC	CASSPRLESNEQFF
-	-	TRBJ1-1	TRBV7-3	TGTGCCAGCAGCTCGCCACCCGGGGCTGAAGCTTTCTTT	CASSSPPGAEAFF
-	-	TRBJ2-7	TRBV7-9	TGTGCCAGCAGCTTAGGGGGCGAGGGGACCTCCTACGAGCAGTACTTC	CASSLGGEGTSYEQYF